Included here is one T cell receptor beta chain sequence, with context. The sample belongs to a study of blood T cell repertoires in COVID-19. Study overall: PBMCs, B-cell-depleted T cells, or T cells were the source of the cDNA or gDNA that made up the material.

Germline-derived CDR1 and CDR2 are MGHDK and SYGVNS. This CDR3 is 16 amino acids long. V lost 4 bases to trimming and J lost 4 bases; unmatched junction nucleotides: 10. Some clones are missing from TCRdb's copy, which holds only in-frame ones; the method was immunoSEQ multiplex PCR. The data show over 150,000 clones, with about 86% seen just once and around 9% held by the top ten. The sequence was obtained from a man aged 45 to 65 with active or convalescent COVID-19. Sequenced material: peripheral blood. The chain recombines TRBV25-1 with TRBJ1-3, with 7 bases lining up with TRBD1. CDR3 in DNA: TGTGCCAGCAGTGCGCCGGGACAGCAAAAAGGAAACACCATATATTTT. Its translation: CASSAPGQQKGNTIYF.